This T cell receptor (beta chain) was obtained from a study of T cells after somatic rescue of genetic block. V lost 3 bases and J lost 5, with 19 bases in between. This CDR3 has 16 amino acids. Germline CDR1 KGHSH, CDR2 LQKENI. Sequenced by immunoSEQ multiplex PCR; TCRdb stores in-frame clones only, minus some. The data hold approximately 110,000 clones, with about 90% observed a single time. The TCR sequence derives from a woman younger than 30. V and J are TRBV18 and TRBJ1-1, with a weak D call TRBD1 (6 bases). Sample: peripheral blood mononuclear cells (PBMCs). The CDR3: CASSPSSRGLETEAFF. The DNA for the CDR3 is TGTGCCAGCTCACCTTCATCCAGGGGACTTGAGACTGAAGCTTTCTTT.